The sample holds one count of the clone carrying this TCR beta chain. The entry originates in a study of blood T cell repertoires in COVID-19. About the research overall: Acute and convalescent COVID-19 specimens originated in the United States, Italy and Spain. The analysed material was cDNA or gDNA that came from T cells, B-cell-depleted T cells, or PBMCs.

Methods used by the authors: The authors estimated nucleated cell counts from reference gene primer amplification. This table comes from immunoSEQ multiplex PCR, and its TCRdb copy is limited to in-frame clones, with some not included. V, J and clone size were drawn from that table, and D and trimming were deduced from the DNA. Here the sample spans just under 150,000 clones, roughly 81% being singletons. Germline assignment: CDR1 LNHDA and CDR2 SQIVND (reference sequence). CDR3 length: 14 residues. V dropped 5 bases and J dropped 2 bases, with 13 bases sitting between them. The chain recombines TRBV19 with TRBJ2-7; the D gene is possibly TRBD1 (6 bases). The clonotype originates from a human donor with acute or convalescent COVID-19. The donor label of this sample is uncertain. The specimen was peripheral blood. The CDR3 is CASSAYGQPYEQYV. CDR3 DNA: TGTGCCAGTAGTGCCTATGGACAGCCCTACGAGCAGTACGTC.